These T cell receptor beta chains were read from a single sample in a study of blood T cell repertoires in COVID-19. Only in-frame clones appear in the TCRdb table, and some are missing; sequencing was by immunoSEQ multiplex PCR. The sample carries about 250,000 clones, 75% to 85% recorded once. Sequencing used PBMCs or T cells enriched from blood (not recorded which). Source of these receptors: a woman aged 45-65 years with acute COVID-19. CDR3s leave out the opening cysteine and the closing phenylalanine or tryptophan.

j_call | v_call | cdr3_aa
TRBJ2-2 | TRBV11-3 | ASSWGGANTGELF
TRBJ2-1 | TRBV5-1 | ASSTRLAEQF
TRBJ2-3 | TRBV5-1 | ASSLRGQGSTDTQY
TRBJ2-2 | TRBV9 | ASSGTGTGELF
TRBJ2-3 | TRBV29-1 | SGRGAGGITDTQY
TRBJ1-2 | TRBV2 | ASSEWDNGYGYT
TRBJ1-1 | TRBV7-9 | ASSRTGANTEAF
TRBJ2-3 | TRBV2 | ASSPTSKDTQY
TRBJ1-1 | TRBV7-3 | ASSHTGPNTEAF
TRBJ2-1 | TRBV6-5 | ASRYRGASIDEQF
TRBJ2-7 | TRBV6-5 | ASSYDRLLEQY
TRBJ1-4 | TRBV7-6 | ASSFAGAGDEKLF
TRBJ2-7 | TRBV21-1 | ASSPRTSGGSSYEQY
TRBJ1-6 | TRBV30 | AGGDLRSPLH
TRBJ2-1 | TRBV19 | ASRGTGGDEQF
TRBJ1-6 | TRBV11-2 | ASNTGTRNSPLH
TRBJ1-1 | TRBV9 | ASSVADSLRTEAF
TRBJ1-3 | TRBV6-5 | ASTQGQANTIY
TRBJ2-3 | TRBV12-5 | ASGLGADHADTQY
TRBJ1-2 | TRBV19 | ASSLQAGFVGYT
TRBJ2-2 | TRBV19 | ASSIGLAGVMTNTGELF
TRBJ2-7 | TRBV7-6 | ASSLSRWGQGRYEQY
TRBJ1-4 | TRBV11-3 | ASSLDTGTVVEKLF
TRBJ1-2 | TRBV10-2 | ASSERVGQGYGYT
TRBJ2-7 | TRBV11-2 | ASTNQGPYEQY
TRBJ2-1 | TRBV27 | ASRQQGEQF
TRBJ1-1 | TRBV18 | ASSPPMGQGNTEAF
TRBJ1-3 | TRBV7-2 | ASSPRGLRNTIY
TRBJ2-3 | TRBV15 | ATSITSGGVASTDTQY